The 21 T cell receptor beta chains below all came from one sample that was sequenced in a study of neurological immune-mediated disorders (dated by TCRdb to the late 2010s). The library relied on 5' RACE. TCRdb records Illumina HiSeq 2500 as the sequencer. TCRdb took the public reads, trimmed them with fastp at Q25, ran MiXCR for clone calling and kept in-frame beta chains. Each record represents a unique CDR3 protein, reported with the most common genes and DNA among its rows. The table for this sample lists roughly 66,000 distinct CDR3 sequences; 4.5% to 5.5% of them were counted only once. Roughly 2.2% of the sample belongs to the ten largest clones. Specimen: PBMCs. These receptors all stem from a woman between 70 and 85 years old with multiple sclerosis.

The chain carries TRBV15 and TRBJ2-3; TRBD1 aligns across 10 bases. J lost 3 bases, V lost 0 bases, and 9 bases had no gene match. The CDR3 is 18 residues long. Germline lookup yields CDR1 LNHNV and CDR2 YYDKDF (reference sequence). The CDR3 reads CATSRDRGTGVRTDTQYF. The CDR3 DNA is TGTGCCACCAGCAGAGATAGGGGGACAGGGGTTAGGACAGATACGCAGTATTTT.

This clonotype has at least ten counts. The CDR3 DNA is TGTGCCAGCAGGCAGACAGGGACCGATACGCAGTATTTT. Protein sequence: CASRQTGTDTQYF. The chain carries TRBV3-1 and TRBJ2-3; 7 positions match TRBD1. This CDR3 contains 13 residues. V shed 6 bases and J 6 bases; nucleotides not matched to a gene: 6. CDR1 and CDR2 from the germline V gene are LGHDT and YNNKEL (reference sequence).

This clonotype was recorded many times. J is TRBJ1-1 and V is TRBV6-5; 8 bases are shared with TRBD1. Germline V gene lookup returns CDR1 MNHEY and CDR2 SVGAGI. V lost 2 bases to trimming and J lost 5 bases; unmatched junction nucleotides: 7. The CDR3 loop spans 15 amino acids. In DNA form, the CDR3 reads TGTGCCAGCAGTTACGCAGGGGGCCGGACAACTGAAGCTTTCTTT. This translates into CASSYAGGRTTEAFF.

The chain recombines TRBV6-1 with TRBJ2-2; D possibly uses TRBD1 or TRBD2 (7 bases each). Per the germline V gene, CDR1 is MNHNS and CDR2 is SASEGT. Deletions cut 9 bases from V and 6 bases from J, with 20 bases between. The CDR3 has 15 amino acids. Here the CDR3 reads CASGEGAPAAGELFF. The CDR3 bases are TGTGCCAGTGGGGAGGGGGCACCGGCCGCCGGGGAGCTGTTTTTT.

This clonotype has at least ten counts. V is TRBV27 and J is TRBJ1-5; D not resolved. CDR1 is MNHEY, CDR2 SMNVEV, per germline (reference sequence). The CDR3 loop spans 14 amino acids. The V and J ends lost 5 bases and 9 bases respectively, with 17 bases between them. The CDR3 reads CASSPGGWIVPQHF. The CDR3 DNA is TGTGCCAGCAGTCCCGGAGGGTGGATCGTGCCCCAGCATTTT.

This clonotype appeared many times. V and J are TRBV3-1 and TRBJ2-1; 8 bases match TRBD2. Germline CDR1 LGHDT, CDR2 YNNKEL (reference sequence). The CDR3 is made up of 14 amino acids. V lost 0 bases and J lost 12; bases outside the gene matches: 7. DNA for the CDR3: TGTGCCAGCAGCCAAGAGGTTAGCGGGAAGGTGCAGTTCTTC. Translated, it gives CASSQEVSGKVQFF.

This clonotype appeared many times. The chain carries TRBV5-1 and TRBJ1-4; perhaps TRBD1 as D (6 bases). Trimming took off 0 bases at V and 7 bases at J, with 10 bases between the two ends. The CDR3 runs 14 residues. Germline V gene data show CDR1 as SGHRS and CDR2 as YFSETQ. This CDR3 is CASSLDWTVEKLFF. CDR3 coding DNA: TGCGCCAGCAGCTTGGATTGGACAGTTGAAAAACTGTTTTTT.

This clonotype appeared many times. The chain carries TRBV29-1 and TRBJ2-7, with 10 bases identical to TRBD1. V lost 5 bases and J lost 1; bases outside the gene matches: 5. CDR3 length equals 14 residues. The germline CDR1 and CDR2 sequences are SQVTM and ANQGSEA. The chain's CDR3 is CSVQRQGASYEQYF. The CDR3 DNA is TGCAGCGTTCAAAGACAGGGGGCGTCCTACGAGCAGTACTTC.

This clonotype has more than one count but fewer than ten. The V call is TRBV12-3 or TRBV12-4, the J call TRBJ1-5; 8 bases are shared with TRBD1. CDR3 length equals 14 residues. V shed 6 bases, J shed 2 bases, and the junction held 3 bases outside the gene matches. The DNA for the CDR3 is TGTGCCAGCAGGCCGGACAGGGGCAATCAGCCCCAGCATTTT. Its translation is CASRPDRGNQPQHF.

This clonotype was seen ten or more times. CDR3 residues: CSVLRPGSDYEQYF. The CDR3 DNA sequence: TGCAGCGTCCTGAGGCCAGGTTCTGACTACGAGCAGTACTTC. The chain joins TRBV29-1 to TRBJ2-7; no definite D call. Trimming cost V 6 bases and J 3 bases, with 18 bases left between them. The length of the CDR3 is 14 residues. Germline CDR1 and CDR2: SQVTM and ANQGSEA.

This clonotype has at least ten counts. V and J are TRBV24-1 and TRBJ2-5; 10 bases are shared with TRBD2. Germline values: CDR1 KGHDR, CDR2 SFDVKD. The CDR3 totals 16 residues. The V and J ends lost 4 bases and 3 bases, in that order; junction bases with no gene match: 7. The DNA of the CDR3 is TGTGCCACCAGTGACCGTGGGACTAGCGCGAAAGAGACCCAGTACTTC. Protein sequence: CATSDRGTSAKETQYF.

Ten or more counts support this clonotype. The chain carries TRBV6-2 or TRBV6-3 and TRBJ2-4; TRBD1 aligns across 8 bases. Germline V CDR1 and CDR2: MNHEY, SVGEGT. V trimming: 2 bases; J trimming: 0 bases; junction bases outside the gene matches: 12. This CDR3 contains 19 residues. The CDR3 here is CASSYPPKGQARAKNIQYF. CDR3 DNA sequence: TGTGCCAGCAGTTACCCACCTAAGGGACAGGCGCGAGCCAAAAACATTCAGTACTTC.

The gene calls are TRBV4-1 and TRBJ1-5; D is ambiguous. Trimming took 4 bases from V and 6 from J, leaving 16 bases between them. From germline, CDR1 is MGHRA and CDR2 YSYEKL. The CDR3 totals 15 residues. CDR3 nucleotide sequence: TGCGCCAGCAGCCCTAATTGGCAGGAAGGTCAGCCCCAGCATTTT. Its translation is CASSPNWQEGQPQHF.

This clonotype has at least ten counts. The chain couples TRBV27 to TRBJ1-2, with D maybe TRBD1 (5 bases). Per the germline V gene, CDR1 is MNHEY and CDR2 is SMNVEV (reference sequence). The CDR3 covers 13 residues. The V gene lost 3 bases and the J gene lost 4 bases, with 9 bases spanning the gap. For the CDR3, the DNA is TGTGCCAGCAGTTTCGACAGTACCTATGGCTACACCTTC. This sequence encodes CASSFDSTYGYTF.

This clonotype was seen at least ten times. This chain connects TRBV18 to TRBJ2-7; 11 nucleotides line up with TRBD2. The CDR3 length is 15 residues. Trimming took 3 bases from V and 6 from J; bases not matched to a gene: 7. Germline values: CDR1 KGHSH, CDR2 LQKENI. This chain's CDR3 is CASSPLAGGPPEQYF. CDR3 sequence (DNA): TGTGCCAGCTCACCTTTAGCGGGAGGGCCCCCCGAGCAGTACTTC. The full variable domain, rest sourced from reference TRBV18 and TRBJ2-7, is NAGVMQNPRHLVRRRGQEARLRCSPMKGHSHVYWYRQLPEEGLKFMVYLQKENIIDESGMPKERFSAEFPKEGPSILRIQQVVRGDSAAYFCASSPLAGGPPEQYFGPGTRLTVT.

This clonotype was recorded at least ten times. The rearrangement uses TRBV20-1 and TRBJ2-5; a possible D gene is TRBD2 (5 bases). In germline, CDR1 is DFQATT, CDR2 SNEGSKA (reference sequence). The V gene lost 0 bases and the J gene lost 5 bases, with 13 bases spanning the gap. There are 14 residues in the CDR3. This chain's CDR3 is CSARDSSRGETQYF. CDR3 nucleotide sequence: TGCAGTGCTAGAGACAGTTCTAGAGGGGAGACCCAGTACTTC.

This clonotype was seen many times. The chain recombines TRBV4-3 with TRBJ2-1, with 7 bases fitting TRBD2. Germline V gene lookup returns CDR1 LGHNA and CDR2 YSLEER. The V segment lost 4 bases and the J segment 7 bases; nucleotides outside the gene matches: 4. CDR3 size: 13 residues. The CDR3 bases are TGCGCCAGCAGCCGAAAACTAGCGAATGAGCAGTTCTTC. Protein: CASSRKLANEQFF.

This clonotype has ten or more counts. V usage is TRBV7-9 and J usage is TRBJ2-3; 8 nucleotides line up with TRBD2. The V gene's germline CDR1 is SEHNR and CDR2 FQNEAQ (reference sequence). CDR3 length equals 14 residues. V trimming: 4 bases; J trimming: 4 bases; junction bases outside the gene matches: 4. The CDR3 loop reads CASSSAGGADTQYF. CDR3 DNA sequence: TGTGCCAGCAGCTCCGCGGGAGGCGCAGATACGCAGTATTTT.

This clonotype was observed at least ten times. The V gene is TRBV7-2, the J gene TRBJ2-5; 11 bases agree with TRBD2. Germline CDR1 and CDR2: SGHTA and FQGNSA. The CDR3 is 15 amino acids. Trimming took 5 bases from V and 5 from J; bases not matched to a gene: 7. For the CDR3, the DNA is TGTGCCAGCAGCCCAACTAGCGGGAGCTTTGAGACCCAGTACTTC. The encoded protein is CASSPTSGSFETQYF.

This clonotype was picked up many times. The chain combines TRBV7-9 with TRBJ2-2; D unclear. Per the germline V gene, CDR1 is SEHNR and CDR2 is FQNEAQ (reference sequence). This CDR3 comprises 13 residues. Trimming shortened V by 1 base and J by 4 bases, and 4 bases separated the two germline ends. CDR3 protein: CASSLVLTGELFF. CDR3 nucleotides: TGTGCCAGCAGCTTAGTCCTCACCGGGGAGCTGTTTTTT.

This clonotype was observed at least ten times. This chain connects TRBV16 to TRBJ1-6, with D possibly TRBD1 on 6 matching bases. V lost 5 bases, J lost 4 bases, and 6 bases lay in between. Germline V gene lookup returns CDR1 KGHSY and CDR2 FQNENV. The CDR3 has 13 amino acids. The CDR3 DNA reads as TGTGCCAGCAGCGGACAGTATAATTCACCCCTCCACTTT. Protein sequence: CASSGQYNSPLHF.